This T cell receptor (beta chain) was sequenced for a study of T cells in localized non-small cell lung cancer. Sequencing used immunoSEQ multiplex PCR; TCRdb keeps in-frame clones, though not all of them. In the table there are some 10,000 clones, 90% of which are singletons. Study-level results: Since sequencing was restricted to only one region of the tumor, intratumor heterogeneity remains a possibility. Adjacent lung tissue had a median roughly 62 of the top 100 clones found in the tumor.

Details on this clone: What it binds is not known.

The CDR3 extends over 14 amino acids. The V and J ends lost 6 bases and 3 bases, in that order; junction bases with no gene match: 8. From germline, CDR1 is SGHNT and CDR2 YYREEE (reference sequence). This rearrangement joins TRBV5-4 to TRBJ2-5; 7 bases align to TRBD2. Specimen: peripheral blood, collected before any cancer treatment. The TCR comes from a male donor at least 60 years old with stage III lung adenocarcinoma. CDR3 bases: TGTGCCAGCAACCGAGCGGGGACGAAAGAGACCCAGTACTTC. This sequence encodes CASNRAGTKETQYF. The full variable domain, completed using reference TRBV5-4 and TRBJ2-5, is ETGVTQSPTHLIKTRGQQVTLRCSSQSGHNTVSWYQQALGQGPQFIFQYYREEENGRGNFPPRFSGLQFPNYSSELNVNALELDDSALYLCASNRAGTKETQYFGPGTRLLVL.